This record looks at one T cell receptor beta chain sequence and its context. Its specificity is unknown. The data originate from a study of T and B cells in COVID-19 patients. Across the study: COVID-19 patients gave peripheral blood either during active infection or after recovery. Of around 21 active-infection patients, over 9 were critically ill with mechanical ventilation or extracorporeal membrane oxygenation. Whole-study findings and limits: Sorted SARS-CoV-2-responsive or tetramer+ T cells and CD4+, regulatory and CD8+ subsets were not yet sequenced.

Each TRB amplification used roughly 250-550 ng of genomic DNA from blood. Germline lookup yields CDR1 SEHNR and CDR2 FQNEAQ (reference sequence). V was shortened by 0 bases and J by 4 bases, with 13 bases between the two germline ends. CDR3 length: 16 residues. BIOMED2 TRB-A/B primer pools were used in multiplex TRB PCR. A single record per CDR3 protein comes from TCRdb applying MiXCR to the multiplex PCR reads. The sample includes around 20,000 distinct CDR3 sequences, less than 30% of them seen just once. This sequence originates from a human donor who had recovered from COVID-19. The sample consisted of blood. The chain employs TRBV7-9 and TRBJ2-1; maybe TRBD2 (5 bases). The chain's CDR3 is CASSLAEADLYNEQFF. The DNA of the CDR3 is TGTGCCAGCAGCTTAGCAGAAGCGGACCTTTACAATGAGCAGTTCTTC.